Below, 21 T cell receptor beta chains from the same sample are listed, as sequenced in a study of CD8+ T cells in alopecia areata. Sequencing relied on a cDNA template that was reverse transcribed from extracted RNA. Repertoires were generated with immunoSEQ multiplex PCR, while TCRdb's copy carries only in-frame clones and drops some. This repertoire shows about 120,000 clones, roughly two fifths found once; its top ten account for 3% to 3.5%. The sample was CD4+ T cells sorted from blood. The origin of the receptors is a human donor with alopecia areata.

This clone occurred a few times. This rearrangement joins TRBV29-1 to TRBJ2-5, with no clear D. The V end lost 4 bases, the J end lost 5 bases, and 11 bases lay between the germline ends. Per the germline V gene, CDR1 is SQVTM and CDR2 is ANQGSEA. This CDR3 has 12 amino acids. In nucleotides, the CDR3 is TGCAGCGTTGGATCTGATGGGGAGACCCAGTACTTC. This encodes CSVGSDGETQYF.

This chain joins TRBV27 and TRBJ2-5; 7 positions agree with TRBD1. J gave up 4 bases and V 6 bases, and 8 bases lay outside the gene matches. CDR3 length: 14 residues. CDR1 and CDR2 (germline): MNHEY, SMNVEV (reference sequence). The CDR3 sequence: CASRAEGAGETQYF. The CDR3 coding sequence is TGTGCCAGCAGAGCTGAGGGGGCTGGAGAGACCCAGTACTTC.

This clone was seen a few times. The rearrangement uses TRBV19 and TRBJ2-1; 13 bases align to TRBD2. Germline trimming cut 11 bases from V and 7 bases from J; bases unmatched to any gene: 11. Germline V gene sequence: CDR1 LNHDA, CDR2 SQIVND (reference sequence). The CDR3 loop spans 15 amino acids. The CDR3 region has the DNA TGTGCCTCCCGGACTAGCGGGAGCATTCGGAATGAGCAGTTCTTC. Protein: CASRTSGSIRNEQFF.

A few counts support this clone. This same CDR3 is encoded by further DNA sequences in the sample. The chain employs TRBV30 and TRBJ2-1; D gene unclear. The CDR3 is made up of 13 amino acids. Germline loops: CDR1 GTSNPN, CDR2 SVGIG (reference sequence). V was shortened by 4 bases and J by 0 bases, with 7 bases between the two germline ends. The CDR3 spells CAWTPGSYNEQFF. The CDR3, as DNA: TGTGCCTGGACCCCCGGCTCCTACAATGAGCAGTTCTTC.

This chain connects TRBV28 to TRBJ1-2; D unresolved. The V end was cut by 0 bases, the J end by 6 bases, with 8 bases between. CDR1 is MDHEN, CDR2 SYDVKM, per germline. CDR3 size: 13 residues. The DNA for the CDR3 is TGTGCCAGCAGTTTATGGGGCAGAGATGGCTACACCTTC. Amino acid sequence: CASSLWGRDGYTF.

This chain links TRBV9 with TRBJ2-5; no firm D call. The CDR3 runs 13 residues. Trimming pared 3 bases from V and 4 bases from J, leaving 10 bases between. The germline V gene has CDR1 SGDLS and CDR2 YYNGEE. The CDR3 reads CASSEGSAETQYF. For the CDR3, the DNA is TGTGCCAGCAGCGAAGGAAGTGCAGAGACCCAGTACTTC. Using reference TRBV9 and TRBJ2-5 for the parts outside the CDR3, the full variable domain is DSGVTQTPKHLITATGQRVTLRCSPRSGDLSVYWYQQSLDQGLQFLIQYYNGEERAKGNILERFSAQQFPDLHSELNLSSLELGDSALYFCASSEGSAETQYFGPGTRLLVL.

This clone was found once. The chain carries TRBV27 and TRBJ1-1; D unresolved. Trimming shortened V by 3 bases and J by 1 base, and 6 bases separated the two germline ends. The germline V gene encodes CDR1 MNHEY and CDR2 SMNVEV (reference sequence). The CDR3 is made up of 13 amino acids. CDR3 DNA sequence: TGTGCCAGCAGTTTCCGGGAGAACACTGAAGCTTTCTTT. It yields the protein CASSFRENTEAFF.

This clone was detected only a few times. The gene calls are TRBV4-3 and TRBJ2-3; D not certain. The CDR3 is 12 amino acids. Germline CDR1 and CDR2: LGHNA and YSLEER. V was clipped by 0 bases and J by 4 bases, with 2 bases between them. For the CDR3, the DNA is TGCGCCAGCAGCCAAGAAGCAGATACGCAGTATTTT. Amino acid sequence: CASSQEADTQYF.

The V call is TRBV2, the J call TRBJ2-7, with D possibly being TRBD1 (5 bases). V was pared by 6 bases and J by 0 bases, with 9 bases between. Germline lookup yields CDR1 SNHLY and CDR2 FYNNEI. The CDR3 totals 13 residues. CDR3 region: CASSAGPSYEQYF. The CDR3, as DNA: TGTGCCAGCAGCGCAGGGCCCTCCTACGAGCAGTACTTC.

This chain connects TRBV29-1 to TRBJ1-2, with 7 bases lining up with TRBD1. The CDR3 totals 14 residues. Unmatched junction bases numbered 13, after V lost 8 bases and J lost 4 bases. The germline CDR1 and CDR2 sequences are SQVTM and ANQGSEA. The CDR3 loop reads CSFTRQGSAYGYTF. As DNA, the CDR3 is TGCAGCTTTACACGACAGGGCTCGGCCTATGGCTACACCTTC.

This rearrangement joins TRBV4-1 to TRBJ2-3; D is unclear. The CDR3 has 14 amino acids. Looked up from germline, CDR1 is MGHRA and CDR2 is YSYEKL. V lost 3 bases, J lost 4 bases, and 11 bases lay in between. The CDR3, as DNA: TGCGCCAGCAGCCACCTTGCAGCCCCAGATACGCAGTATTTT. This gives the protein CASSHLAAPDTQYF.

The chain employs TRBV7-2 and TRBJ1-2, with 8 bases lining up with TRBD1. The CDR3 is made up of 18 amino acids. From germline, CDR1 is SGHTA and CDR2 FQGNSA. V dropped 1 base and J dropped 4; count of bases not matched to a gene: 14. The CDR3 reads CASSLGDYRGTRGYGYTF. DNA for the CDR3: TGTGCCAGCAGCTTAGGGGATTACAGGGGGACCAGGGGCTATGGCTACACCTTC.

This clone was found a few times. J is TRBJ2-3 and V is TRBV4-3; TRBD2 matches at 9 bases. J gave up 1 base and V 4 bases, and 6 bases lay outside the gene matches. In germline, CDR1 is LGHNA, CDR2 YSLEER. CDR3 length: 16 amino acids. Here the CDR3 reads CASSRKTSGGTDTQYF. For the CDR3, the DNA is TGCGCCAGCAGCCGTAAGACTAGCGGCGGCACAGATACGCAGTATTTT.

This clone was counted between two and nine times. This sample includes further DNA sequences coding for the same CDR3. This chain joins TRBV29-1 and TRBJ1-1; maybe TRBD1 (5 bases). This CDR3 is built from 13 residues. The germline CDR1 and CDR2 sequences are SQVTM and ANQGSEA. Trimming cost V 4 bases and J 0 bases, with 9 bases left between them. DNA of the CDR3: TGCAGCGTTGTGGGACGGATGAACACTGAAGCTTTCTTT. Protein product: CSVVGRMNTEAFF.

The chain carries TRBV6-5 and TRBJ2-7; 9 nucleotides match TRBD1. Germline CDR1 reads MNHEY; CDR2 reads SVGAGI. With V trimmed by 4 bases and J by 2 bases, 6 bases remained unmatched. The CDR3 covers 15 residues. The CDR3 DNA is TGTGCCAGCAGTTCGGACAGGGGTGGGACCTACGAGCAGTACTTC. This gives the protein CASSSDRGGTYEQYF.

This rearrangement joins TRBV7-3 to TRBJ2-1; 9 bases line up with TRBD2. The V gene end was trimmed by 5 bases and the J gene end by 5 bases; junction bases not matched to a gene: 7. CDR1 SGHTA and CDR2 FQGTGA come from the germline V gene. The CDR3 is made up of 15 amino acids. This chain's CDR3 is CASSPAGGRHNEQFF. Here the CDR3 DNA reads TGTGCCAGCAGCCCTGCGGGAGGGAGGCACAATGAGCAGTTCTTC.

J is TRBJ2-5 and V is TRBV30, with D perhaps matching TRBD2 (6 bases). V lost 3 bases, J lost 2 bases, and 13 bases lay in between. Germline CDR1 and CDR2: GTSNPN and SVGIG (reference sequence). The CDR3 consists of 14 residues. The chain's CDR3 is CAWRRGSLQETQYF. The CDR3 DNA is TGTGCCTGGAGACGGGGGTCCTTGCAAGAGACCCAGTACTTC.

V usage is TRBV7-2 and J usage is TRBJ2-5, with D maybe TRBD2 (7 bases). This CDR3 contains 14 residues. CDR1 and CDR2 from the germline V gene are SGHTA and FQGNSA. With 0 bases removed from V and 5 bases from J, the gap between germline ends came to 10 bases. The CDR3 DNA reads as TGTGCCAGCAGCTTAGCAGGGGGGGTCGAGACCCAGTACTTC. Translation: CASSLAGGVETQYF. The entire variable domain, with the rest obtained from reference TRBV7-2 and TRBJ2-5, is as follows: GAGVSQSPSNKVTEKGKDVELRCDPISGHTALYWYRQSLGQGLEFLIYFQGNSAPDKSGLPSDRFSAERTGGSVSTLTIQRTQQEDSAVYLCASSLAGGVETQYFGPGTRLLVL.

The chain employs TRBV4-2 and TRBJ1-6, with TRBD1 matching 11 bases. The V segment lost 4 bases and the J segment 8 bases; nucleotides outside the gene matches: 1. CDR1 is LGHNA, CDR2 YNFKEQ, per germline. The CDR3 loop spans 14 amino acids. CDR3 in amino acids: CASSRDRGDSPLHF. CDR3 coding DNA: TGTGCCAGCAGCCGGGACAGGGGGGATTCACCCCTCCACTTT.

For the CDR3, the DNA is TGTGCCAGCCAAGACTACAATGAGCAGTTCTTC. Encoded protein: CASQDYNEQFF. This sequence joins TRBV18 and TRBJ2-1; D remains unclear. V lost 8 bases to trimming and J lost 3 bases, with 5 bases between them. The germline V gene has CDR1 KGHSH and CDR2 LQKENI. The CDR3 contains 11 residues.

J is TRBJ2-2 and V is TRBV7-2; D gene uncertain. With 5 bases removed from V and 5 bases from J, the gap between germline ends came to 15 bases. The CDR3 has 15 residues. From germline, CDR1 is SGHTA and CDR2 FQGNSA. CDR3 DNA: TGTGCCAGCAGCCCTGCGTCTAGATGGACCGGGGAGCTGTTTTTT. Protein sequence: CASSPASRWTGELFF.